This section outlines one T cell receptor beta chain sequence together with its context. This entry belongs to a study of OX40 agonist ivuxolimab in advanced cancers. Measured with immunoSEQ multiplex PCR; TCRdb has only the in-frame clones, and not every one. Of some 60,000 clones detected, roughly nine tenths appear once; the ten largest clones hold 1.5% to 2%. The source material was CD4+ or CD8+ T cells sorted from blood, sampled in a trial of the OX40 agonist ivuxolimab. The TCR was taken from an adult with an advanced solid tumor such as melanoma, head and neck, liver or kidney cancer.

The CDR3 bases are TGCGCCAGCAGCTTGGCCGGAATACCCCAAGAGACCCAGTACTTC. Its protein is CASSLAGIPQETQYF. This sequence joins TRBV5-1 and TRBJ2-5; D is unresolved. Trimming pared 0 bases from V and 1 base from J, leaving 10 bases between. The CDR3 has 15 amino acids. CDR1 and CDR2 from the germline V gene are SGHRS and YFSETQ.